The 14 T cell receptor beta chains below were found in one sample sequenced in a study of blood T cell repertoires in COVID-19. Libraries were prepared by immunoSEQ multiplex PCR; TCRdb keeps only in-frame clonotypes and omits some of them. This sample has over 150,000 clones; roughly nine tenths occur once, and the top ten carry less than 25%. The sequenced material came from peripheral blood. These receptors came from a man in his 70s with active or convalescent COVID-19.

The chain couples TRBV2 to TRBJ1-2; D is possibly TRBD1 (6 bases). This CDR3 has 14 residues. Germline values: CDR1 SNHLY, CDR2 FYNNEI. V lost 7 bases to trimming and J lost 7 bases, with 19 bases between them. The CDR3 here is CASTTQGTPGGYTF. The CDR3 DNA follows: TGTGCCAGCACCACCCAGGGGACCCCCGGTGGCTACACCTTC.

The rearrangement uses TRBV30 and TRBJ1-2; 7 positions agree with TRBD1. Trimming removed 5 bases from V and 3 bases from J; junction bases left unmatched: 3. CDR1 is GTSNPN and CDR2 is SVGIG in the germline V gene (reference sequence). This CDR3 is built from 12 residues. The CDR3 DNA sequence: TGTGCCTGGGACAGGGACCACTATGGCTACACCTTC. Protein: CAWDRDHYGYTF.

V is TRBV4-3 and J is TRBJ1-2, with TRBD1 matching 7 bases. Germline loops: CDR1 LGHNA, CDR2 YSLEER. The CDR3 runs to 16 residues. The J segment lost 2 bases and the V segment lost 4 bases, leaving 10 bases of the junction unmatched. CDR3 sequence reads: CASSPRGVRRNYGYTF. Here the CDR3 DNA reads TGCGCCAGCAGCCCCAGGGGGGTCAGGAGAAACTATGGCTACACCTTC.

This sequence joins TRBV9 and TRBJ1-2, with 9 bases matching TRBD1. The CDR3 spans 16 residues. Germline-derived CDR1 and CDR2 are SGDLS and YYNGEE. V shed 0 bases and J 5 bases; nucleotides not matched to a gene: 8. This CDR3 reads CASSVGQWDRVYGYTF. For the CDR3, the DNA is TGTGCCAGCAGCGTAGGCCAATGGGACAGGGTTTATGGCTACACCTTC. Looking up the rest from reference TRBV9 and TRBJ1-2 gives the full variable domain: DSGVTQTPKHLITATGQRVTLRCSPRSGDLSVYWYQQSLDQGLQFLIQYYNGEERAKGNILERFSAQQFPDLHSELNLSSLELGDSALYFCASSVGQWDRVYGYTFGSGTRLTVV.

The chain is built from TRBV19 and TRBJ1-1, with 7 bases identical to TRBD1. The CDR3 totals 13 residues. In germline, CDR1 is LNHDA, CDR2 SQIVND (reference sequence). J gave up 7 bases and V 5 bases, and 7 bases lay outside the gene matches. The CDR3 DNA reads TGTGCCAGTAGTGCCCAGGGGGGCTATGAAGCTTTCTTT. It translates to CASSAQGGYEAFF.

The rearrangement links TRBV9 to TRBJ2-2; possible D gene TRBD1, 6 bases. The V gene lost 4 bases and the J gene lost 1 base, with 8 bases spanning the gap. Germline loops: CDR1 SGDLS, CDR2 YYNGEE. The CDR3 loop spans 14 amino acids. The CDR3 DNA is TGTGCCAGCAGCCCACAGGGGAACACCGGGGAGCTGTTTTTT. Protein product: CASSPQGNTGELFF.

The rearrangement uses TRBV28 and TRBJ1-2, with 9 positions matching TRBD1. Germline trimming cut 5 bases from V and 8 bases from J; bases unmatched to any gene: 9. The CDR3 is 14 amino acids. Germline assignment: CDR1 MDHEN and CDR2 SYDVKM. CDR3 bases: TGTGCCAGCAGTCTCTCGGACAGGGGAGAGGGCTACACCTTC. Encoded protein: CASSLSDRGEGYTF.

V is TRBV5-8 and J is TRBJ2-5; 8 bases map to TRBD1. J lost 4 bases, V lost 7 bases, and 9 bases had no gene match. The CDR3 is made up of 14 amino acids. Germline V gene sequence: CDR1 SGHTS, CDR2 YDEGEE. The CDR3 reads CASDLGRGRETQYF. The CDR3 DNA reads as TGTGCCAGCGACCTGGGCAGGGGGCGAGAGACCCAGTACTTC. Complete variable domain (other parts from reference TRBV5-8 and TRBJ2-5): EAGVTQSPTHLIKTRGQQATLRCSPISGHTSVYWYQQALGLGLQFLLWYDEGEERNRGNFPPRFSGRQFPNYSSELNVNALELEDSALYLCASDLGRGRETQYFGPGTRLLVL.

The V and J genes are TRBV18 and TRBJ1-5, with no clear D. This CDR3 is 15 amino acids long. V dropped 1 base and J dropped 6 bases, with 13 bases sitting between them. Germline V gene lookup returns CDR1 KGHSH and CDR2 LQKENI. The DNA for the CDR3 is TGTGCCAGCTCACCACGGAATCGAGGTGGTCAGCCCCAGCATTTT. Its protein is CASSPRNRGGQPQHF.

The gene calls are TRBV18 and TRBJ2-6; 7 positions match TRBD1. V dropped 5 bases and J dropped 2; count of bases not matched to a gene: 6. This CDR3 is 16 amino acids long. Per germline, CDR1 KGHSH and CDR2 LQKENI. The chain's CDR3 is CASSSITGAGANVLTF. The CDR3, as DNA: TGTGCCAGCTCATCCATCACAGGGGCTGGGGCCAACGTCCTGACTTTC.

The chain couples TRBV3-1 (or the pseudogene TRBV3-2) to TRBJ1-5, with 9 nucleotides matching TRBD1. The CDR3 has 15 residues. Germline loops: CDR1 LGHDT, CDR2 YNNKEL (reference sequence). Unmatched junction bases numbered 3, after V lost 0 bases and J lost 6 bases. CDR3 amino acids: CASSQEDRGFQPQHF. The DNA for the CDR3 is TGTGCCAGCAGCCAAGAGGACAGGGGATTTCAGCCCCAGCATTTT.

The chain recombines TRBV19 with TRBJ1-1; perhaps TRBD1 as D (5 bases). The CDR3 sequence is 16 residues long. Germline CDR1 is LNHDA and CDR2 is SQIVND (reference sequence). The V end lost 6 bases, the J end lost 3 bases, and 20 bases lay between the germline ends. The CDR3 nucleotides are TGTGCCAGTAGGCGGGGGGTCTGGGGATCAGACACTGAAGCTTTCTTT. Protein: CASRRGVWGSDTEAFF.

The chain recombines TRBV5-1 with TRBJ2-5; 10 bases align to TRBD2. The junction had 16 bases not matched to a gene; V was cut back by 4 bases and J by 7 bases. Germline V gives CDR1 SGHRS, CDR2 YFSETQ. The CDR3 length is 17 residues. CDR3 loop: CASSPFSGRSARVTQYF. In DNA, the CDR3 is TGCGCCAGCAGCCCTTTTAGCGGGAGGTCCGCAAGGGTGACCCAGTACTTC.

The CDR3 coding sequence is TGTGCCAGCAGCTTAGGAGCGGCGGGAGGCTCCTACAATGAGCAGTTCTTC. Its translation: CASSLGAAGGSYNEQFF. The chain carries TRBV7-9 and TRBJ2-1; 8 nucleotides match TRBD2. This CDR3 has 17 residues. V was clipped by 1 base and J by 0 bases; unmatched bases: 5. Germline V gene data show CDR1 as SEHNR and CDR2 as FQNEAQ (reference sequence).